This T cell receptor (beta chain) was captured by sequencing in a study of T-cell memory formation after mild COVID-19. For the study at large: Each donor largely had its own TCR clusters. Study-wide points: Pre-infection memory held some responding clones, suggesting pre-existing cross-reactive T cells responded. Contracting CD8+ clones were enriched in EMRA, CD4+ mainly in CM and EM.

This clonotype occurred a few times. Its antigen is still unknown. V lost 6 bases and J lost 7, with 9 bases in between. Germline V CDR1 and CDR2: MNHEY, SVGEGT. The CDR3 sequence is 11 residues long. Each CDR3 protein is one row after TCRdb ran MiXCR on the 5' RACE reads. Of some 160,000 distinct CDR3 sequences listed, 13% are singletons. V gene TRBV6-2 or TRBV6-3 combines with J gene TRBJ1-1; D not certain. The source material was PBMCs or a T cell subset sorted from them (not recorded which). The source of this sequence is a man aged 18 to 30 who had mild COVID-19 (a few samples of this study predate the infection). Cell type and time point are not known. The CDR3 is CASRLWDEAFF. The CDR3 DNA follows: TGTGCCAGCAGGTTATGGGATGAAGCTTTCTTT.